This T cell receptor (beta chain) stems from a study of OX40 agonist ivuxolimab in advanced cancers. The germline CDR1 and CDR2 sequences are SGHNT and YYREEE (reference sequence). Deletions cut 0 bases from V and 6 bases from J, with 14 bases between. This CDR3 comprises 15 residues. Assay: immunoSEQ multiplex PCR; the TCRdb copy retains only in-frame clones and omits some. Altogether tens of thousands of clones are present, roughly nine tenths being singletons, with the ten largest covering 0.95% to 1.3%. Comments on this clone: Its antigen remains unidentified.

The study's findings and limits: The expanded peripheral T cells' antigen specificity was not determined.

The chain is built from TRBV5-4 and TRBJ2-3; D is perhaps TRBD2 (6 bases). The receptor was isolated from an adult with an advanced solid tumor such as melanoma, head and neck, liver or kidney cancer. This specimen was CD4+ or CD8+ T cells sorted from blood, taken in a trial of the OX40 agonist ivuxolimab. CDR3 sequence: CASSLVGVGGDTQYF. In DNA form, the CDR3 reads TGTGCCAGCAGCTTGGTTGGGGTTGGGGGGGATACGCAGTATTTT.